This is a list of T cell receptor beta chains from one sample in a study of blood T cell repertoires in COVID-19. TCRdb's copy holds only in-frame clones and misses some; the assay was immunoSEQ multiplex PCR. The sample lists 180,000 or so clones, approximately 90% occurring once. Sequenced sample: peripheral blood. The receptors were gathered from a young man with acute or convalescent COVID-19. CDR3s include the opening cysteine and the closing phenylalanine or tryptophan. A D gene is named only where the DNA matches it firmly. The size of a clone is reported for some rows only, either as once, few or many, or as a class for expanded clones.

d_gene,v_gene,abundance,j_gene,CDR3aa,CDR3nt
.,TRBV30,.,TRBJ2-7,CAWSGVAQGVEQYF,TGTGCCTGGAGTGGTGTGGCACAGGGAGTCGAGCAGTACTTC
.,TRBV6-6,.,TRBJ2-2,CASSYATRNPTGELFF,TGTGCCAGCAGTTACGCGACGCGGAATCCCACCGGGGAGCTGTTTTTT
TRBD1,TRBV19,.,TRBJ1-6,CASSLTGGRNSPLHF,TGTGCCAGTAGTTTGACAGGGGGCCGGAATTCACCCCTCCACTTT
TRBD1,TRBV19,.,TRBJ2-3,CASSRNRGITDTQYF,TGTGCCAGTAGTAGGAACAGGGGGATCACAGATACGCAGTATTTT
.,TRBV19,.,TRBJ1-5,CASSKEGYSNQPQHF,TGTGCCAGTAGTAAGGAGGGGTATAGCAATCAGCCCCAGCATTTT
.,TRBV7-9,once,TRBJ2-2,CASSFGQEGGELFF,TGTGCCAGCTCCTTCGGACAGGAGGGCGGGGAGCTGTTTTTT
.,TRBV19,.,TRBJ1-1,CASSTGQNTEAFF,TGTGCCAGTAGTACGGGACAGAACACTGAAGCTTTCTTT
TRBD1,TRBV5-1,once,TRBJ2-1,CASSLAGQGFNEQFF,TGCGCCAGCAGCTTGGCGGGACAGGGGTTCAATGAGCAGTTCTTC
.,TRBV30,.,TRBJ1-1,CAWSRGRVTEAFF,TGTGCCTGGAGTCGGGGGAGGGTGACTGAAGCTTTCTTT
.,TRBV6-5,.,TRBJ1-2,CASSYGGEGHYTF,TGTGCCAGCAGTTACGGGGGGGAGGGCCACTACACCTTC
.,TRBV11-2,.,TRBJ1-5,CASSLAVSNQPQHF,TGTGCCAGCAGCTTAGCCGTTAGCAATCAGCCCCAGCATTTT
TRBD1,TRBV4-1,.,TRBJ1-6,CASSPTRDSYNSPLHF,TGCGCCAGCAGCCCAACTCGGGACAGCTATAATTCACCCCTCCACTTT
.,TRBV20-1,.,TRBJ1-1,CSATGDTEAFF,TGCAGTGCAACCGGGGACACTGAAGCTTTCTTT
.,TRBV12-3/TRBV12-4,.,TRBJ1-5,CASSSTRSQPQHF,TGTGCCAGCAGTTCCACAAGATCTCAGCCCCAGCATTTT
.,TRBV20-1,.,TRBJ1-1,CSANPDTEAFF,TGCAGTGCTAACCCGGACACTGAAGCTTTCTTT
TRBD1,TRBV6-5,.,TRBJ1-1,CASTPMQGAFTEAFF,TGTGCCAGCACCCCTATGCAGGGGGCTTTTACTGAAGCTTTCTTT
.,TRBV15,.,TRBJ2-2,CATSRDLATGELFF,TGTGCCACCAGCAGAGATCTAGCGACCGGGGAGCTGTTTTTT
TRBD1,TRBV11-2,.,TRBJ1-5,CASSLGQGFGQPQHF,TGTGCCAGCAGCTTAGGACAGGGATTTGGTCAGCCCCAGCATTTT
TRBD1,TRBV29-1,.,TRBJ1-2,CSVQKTGVSYGYTF,TGCAGCGTCCAAAAGACAGGGGTTAGCTATGGCTACACCTTC
TRBD1,TRBV5-1,once,TRBJ1-2,CASSPREGAGGYTF,TGCGCCAGCAGCCCCCGTGAGGGGGCGGGTGGCTACACCTTC
.,TRBV19,.,TRBJ1-2,CASSTGLQGYGYTF,TGTGCCAGTAGCACAGGGCTTCAAGGCTATGGCTACACCTTC
.,TRBV6-5,few,TRBJ1-1,CASSYSYREVNTEAFF,TGTGCCAGCAGTTACTCCTACAGGGAAGTGAACACTGAAGCTTTCTTT
TRBD2,TRBV7-3,.,TRBJ2-3,CASSLGGGAFGTDTQYF,TGTGCCAGCAGCTTAGGCGGGGGGGCCTTTGGCACAGATACGCAGTATTTT
.,TRBV30,few,TRBJ1-5,CAWSVNQGGQPQHF,TGTGCCTGGAGTGTAAACCAGGGAGGTCAGCCCCAGCATTTT
TRBD1,TRBV30,.,TRBJ2-3,CAWTGTGDTDTQYF,TGTGCCTGGACCGGGACAGGAGACACAGATACGCAGTATTTT